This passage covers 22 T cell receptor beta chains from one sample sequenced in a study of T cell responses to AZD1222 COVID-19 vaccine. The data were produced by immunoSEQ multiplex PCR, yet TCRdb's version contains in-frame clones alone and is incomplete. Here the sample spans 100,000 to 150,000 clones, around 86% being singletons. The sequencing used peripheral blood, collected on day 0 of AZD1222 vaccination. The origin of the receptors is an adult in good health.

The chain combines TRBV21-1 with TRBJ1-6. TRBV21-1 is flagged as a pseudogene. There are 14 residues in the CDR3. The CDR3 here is CASSSGTGNSPLHF. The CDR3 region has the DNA TGTGCCAGCAGCAGCGGGACGGGTAATTCACCCCTCCACTTT.

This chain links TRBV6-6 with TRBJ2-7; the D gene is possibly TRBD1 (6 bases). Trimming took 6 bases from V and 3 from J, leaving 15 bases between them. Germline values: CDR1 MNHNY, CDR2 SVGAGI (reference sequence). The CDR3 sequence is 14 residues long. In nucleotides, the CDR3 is TGTGCCAGCAGAACTTGGGGGACAAGCTACGAGCAGTACTTC. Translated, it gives CASRTWGTSYEQYF.

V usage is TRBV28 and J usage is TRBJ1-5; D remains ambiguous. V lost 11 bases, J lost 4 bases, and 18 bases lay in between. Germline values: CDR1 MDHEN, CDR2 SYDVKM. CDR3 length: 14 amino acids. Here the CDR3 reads CAPPPSRQNQPQHF. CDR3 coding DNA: TGTGCCCCTCCCCCAAGCAGGCAAAATCAGCCCCAGCATTTT.

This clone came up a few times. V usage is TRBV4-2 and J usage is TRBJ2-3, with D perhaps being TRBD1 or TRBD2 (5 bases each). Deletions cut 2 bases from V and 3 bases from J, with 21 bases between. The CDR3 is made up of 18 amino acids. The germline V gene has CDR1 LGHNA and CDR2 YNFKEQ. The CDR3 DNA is TGTGCCAGCAGCCAACCCACCTCGAGGGGCGTAGTGACAGATACGCAGTATTTT. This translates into CASSQPTSRGVVTDTQYF.

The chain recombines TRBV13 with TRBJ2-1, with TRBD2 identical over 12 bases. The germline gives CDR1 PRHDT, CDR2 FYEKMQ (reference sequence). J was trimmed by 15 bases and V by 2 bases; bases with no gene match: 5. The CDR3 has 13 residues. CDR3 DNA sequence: TGTGCCAGCAGCTTACTAGCGGGGGGGCTCTCGTTCTTC. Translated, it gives CASSLLAGGLSFF. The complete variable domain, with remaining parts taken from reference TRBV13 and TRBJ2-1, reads AAGVIQSPRHLIKEKRETATLKCYPIPRHDTVYWYQQGPGQDPQFLISFYEKMQSDKGSIPDRFSAQQFSDYHSELNMSSLELGDSALYFCASSLLAGGLSFFGPGTRLTVL.

The CDR3 loop is CASSLTYGGGDTDTQYF. CDR3 DNA: TGTGCCAGCAGCCTGACGTATGGCGGGGGGGACACAGATACGCAGTATTTT. The chain joins TRBV7-3 to TRBJ2-3; 9 nucleotides match TRBD2. The germline V gene has CDR1 SGHTA and CDR2 FQGTGA. The CDR3 sequence is 17 residues long. Unmatched junction bases numbered 11, after V lost 5 bases and J lost 2 bases.

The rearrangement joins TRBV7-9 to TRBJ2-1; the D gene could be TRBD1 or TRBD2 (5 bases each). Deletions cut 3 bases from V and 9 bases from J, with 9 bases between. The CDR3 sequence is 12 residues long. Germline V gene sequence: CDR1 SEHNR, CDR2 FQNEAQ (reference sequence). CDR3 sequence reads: CASSFGGGEQFF. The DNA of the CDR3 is TGTGCCAGCAGCTTCGGTGGGGGTGAGCAGTTCTTC.

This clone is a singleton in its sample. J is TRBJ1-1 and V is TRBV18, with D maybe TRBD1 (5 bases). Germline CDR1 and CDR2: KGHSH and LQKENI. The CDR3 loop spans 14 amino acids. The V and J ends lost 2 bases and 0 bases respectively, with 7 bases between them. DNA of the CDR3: TGTGCCAGCTCACCAAGAGGGGTGAACACTGAAGCTTTCTTT. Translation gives CASSPRGVNTEAFF.

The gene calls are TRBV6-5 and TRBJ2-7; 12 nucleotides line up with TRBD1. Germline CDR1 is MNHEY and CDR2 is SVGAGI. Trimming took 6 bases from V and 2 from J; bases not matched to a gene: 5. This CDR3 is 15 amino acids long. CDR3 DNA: TGTGCCAGCAGCTCGGGACAGGGGGCGCCCTACGAGCAGTACTTC. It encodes CASSSGQGAPYEQYF.

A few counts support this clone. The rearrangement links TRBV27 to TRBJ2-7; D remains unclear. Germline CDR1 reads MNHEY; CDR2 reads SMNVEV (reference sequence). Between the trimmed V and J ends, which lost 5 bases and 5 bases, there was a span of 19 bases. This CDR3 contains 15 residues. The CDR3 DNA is TGTGCCAGCAGTGTAGGGATTCCCGTGCCGGACGAGCAGTACTTC. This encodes CASSVGIPVPDEQYF.

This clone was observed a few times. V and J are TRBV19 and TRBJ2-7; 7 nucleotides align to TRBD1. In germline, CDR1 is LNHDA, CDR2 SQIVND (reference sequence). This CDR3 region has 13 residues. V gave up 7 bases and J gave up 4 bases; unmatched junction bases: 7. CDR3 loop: CASTPRGQYEQYF. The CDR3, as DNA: TGTGCCAGTACCCCGAGGGGGCAGTACGAGCAGTACTTC. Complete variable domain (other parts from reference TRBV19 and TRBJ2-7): DGGITQSPKYLFRKEGQNVTLSCEQNLNHDAMYWYRQDPGQGLRLIYYSQIVNDFQKGDIAEGYSVSREKKESFPLTVTSAQKNPTAFYLCASTPRGQYEQYFGPGTRLTVT.

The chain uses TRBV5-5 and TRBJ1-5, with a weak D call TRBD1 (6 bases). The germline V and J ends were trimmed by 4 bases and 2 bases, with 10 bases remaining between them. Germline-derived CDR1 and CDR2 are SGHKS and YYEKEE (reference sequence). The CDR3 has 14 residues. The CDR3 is CASSTEGGNQPQHF. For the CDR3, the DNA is TGTGCCAGCAGCACCGAGGGGGGCAATCAGCCCCAGCATTTT.

CDR3 region: CASSSGPGQFRDTQYF. In nucleotides, the CDR3 is TGTGCCAGCAGCTCGGGCCCGGGACAGTTCAGAGATACGCAGTATTTT. V is TRBV7-2 and J is TRBJ2-3, with TRBD1 matching over 7 bases. This CDR3 is 16 amino acids long. Germline V gene sequence: CDR1 SGHTA, CDR2 FQGNSA. With 4 bases clipped from V and 5 bases from J, the junction kept 12 bases outside the gene matches.

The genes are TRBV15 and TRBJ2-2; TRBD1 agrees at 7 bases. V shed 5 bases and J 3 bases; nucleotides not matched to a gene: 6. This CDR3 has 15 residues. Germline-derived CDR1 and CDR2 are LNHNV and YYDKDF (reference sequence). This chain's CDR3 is CATSEGQIYTGELFF. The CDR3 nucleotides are TGTGCCACCAGCGAGGGACAGATTTACACCGGGGAGCTGTTTTTT.

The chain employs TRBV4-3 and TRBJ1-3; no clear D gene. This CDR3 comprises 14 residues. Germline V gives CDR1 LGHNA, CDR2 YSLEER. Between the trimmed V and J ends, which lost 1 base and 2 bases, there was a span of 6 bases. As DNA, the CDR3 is TGCGCCAGCAGCCAAGTAGGACCTGGAAACACCATATATTTT. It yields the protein CASSQVGPGNTIYF.

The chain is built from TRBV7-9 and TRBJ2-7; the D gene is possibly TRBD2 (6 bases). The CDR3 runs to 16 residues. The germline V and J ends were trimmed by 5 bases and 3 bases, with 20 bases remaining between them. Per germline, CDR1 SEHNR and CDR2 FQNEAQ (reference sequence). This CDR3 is CASSPASGLGFYEQYF. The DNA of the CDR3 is TGTGCCAGCAGCCCCGCATCGGGACTCGGATTCTACGAGCAGTACTTC.

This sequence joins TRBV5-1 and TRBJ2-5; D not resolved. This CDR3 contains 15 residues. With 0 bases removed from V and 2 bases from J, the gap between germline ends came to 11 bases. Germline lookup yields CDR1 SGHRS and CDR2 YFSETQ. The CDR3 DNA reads TGCGCCAGCAGCTTGGCGGGTGGAGATCAAGAGACCCAGTACTTC. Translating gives CASSLAGGDQETQYF.

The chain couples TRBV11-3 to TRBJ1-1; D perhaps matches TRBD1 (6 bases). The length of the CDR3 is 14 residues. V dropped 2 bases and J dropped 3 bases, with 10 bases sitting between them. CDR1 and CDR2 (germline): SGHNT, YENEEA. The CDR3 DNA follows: TGTGCCAGCAGCTTAAGGGGGAAGGACACTGAAGCTTTCTTT. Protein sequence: CASSLRGKDTEAFF.

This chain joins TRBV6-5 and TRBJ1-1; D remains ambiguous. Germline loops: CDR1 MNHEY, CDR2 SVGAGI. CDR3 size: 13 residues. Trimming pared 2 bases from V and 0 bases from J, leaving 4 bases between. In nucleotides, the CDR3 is TGTGCCAGCAGTTACAGGGTGAACACTGAAGCTTTCTTT. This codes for CASSYRVNTEAFF.

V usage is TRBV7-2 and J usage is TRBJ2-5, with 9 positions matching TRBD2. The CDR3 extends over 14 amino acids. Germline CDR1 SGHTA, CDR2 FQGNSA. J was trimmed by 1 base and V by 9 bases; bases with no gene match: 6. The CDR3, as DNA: TGTGCCAGTTCAGCTAGCGGGGCCCAAGAGACCCAGTACTTC. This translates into CASSASGAQETQYF.

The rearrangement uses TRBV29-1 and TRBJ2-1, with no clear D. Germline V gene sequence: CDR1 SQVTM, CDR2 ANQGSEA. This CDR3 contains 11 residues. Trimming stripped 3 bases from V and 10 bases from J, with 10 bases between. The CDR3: CSVDTTFEQFF. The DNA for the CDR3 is TGCAGCGTTGACACGACATTCGAGCAGTTCTTC.

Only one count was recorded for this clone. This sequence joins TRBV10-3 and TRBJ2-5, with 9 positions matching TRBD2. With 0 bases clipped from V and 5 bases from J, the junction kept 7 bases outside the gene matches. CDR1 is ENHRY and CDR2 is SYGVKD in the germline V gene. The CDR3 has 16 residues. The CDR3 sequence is CAISESPAGGVETQYF. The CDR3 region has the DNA TGTGCCATCAGTGAGTCGCCCGCGGGGGGGGTTGAGACCCAGTACTTC.